This T cell receptor (delta chain) was profiled in a study of gamma-delta chains in newborns, infants, children (dated by TCRdb to about 2019). For context, the study as a whole: According to the title of the study, polyclonal expansion of innate gammadelta T cells immediately after birth is driven by microbial exposure. How innate gammadelta T cell populations in human newborns were shaped by microbial exposure immediately after birth was investigated in the study.

Measured from the cysteine to the phenylalanine, the CDR3 is 17 residues long. Only CDR3 DNA is held: 51 bases, read in frame from base 1. A distance of 14 bases separates the germline ends of V and J, which lose 1 base and 0 bases respectively. Looking up the germline V gene yields CDR1 GEAIGNYY and CDR2 EKD. This clone is medium-sized (0.01 to 0.1%). Its antigen has not been determined. Base quality data are lacking; no much larger clone is found one base away. This sample also contains other DNA sequences that code for the same CDR3. Reads for this sample came from an Illumina MiSeq. TCRdb processed the public reads again with the CATT caller, after which rows with matching DNA were combined. Recorded for this sample are 8,600 or so delta-chain clones; 3% to 4% of them occurred a single time. The biggest ten clones account for roughly 17% of the sample.

The origin of this receptor is a child who was a newborn, infant or young child, either healthy, febrile or measles-vaccinated (not recorded which). The chain is encoded by TRDV2 joined to TRDJ2; tentative D gene TRDD3, with 6 bases matching. Sequencing was performed on blood. The CDR3: CACDTVGGPTLTAQLFF. The DNA sequence follows: TGTGCCTGTGACACTGTGGGGGGACCCACTTTGACAGCACAACTCTTCTTT.